The next 16 T cell receptor beta chains were all read from a single sample in a study of control samples from healthy donors and cancer patients. The assay was immunoSEQ multiplex PCR, and TCRdb's table has in-frame clones only and misses some. The sample consists of 110,000 or so clones, 70% to 85% of them appearing once. Specimen: blood. These receptors came from a man younger than 35 in good health.

The chain carries TRBV9 and TRBJ1-4; TRBD1 is a possible D gene (6 bases). Germline V gene data show CDR1 as SGDLS and CDR2 as YYNGEE. V was shortened by 2 bases and J by 7 bases, with 15 bases between the two germline ends. This CDR3 region has 15 residues. The CDR3 DNA reads TGTGCCAGCAGCGTCCAAGATTCCAGGGGTGAAAAACTGTTTTTT. Translating gives CASSVQDSRGEKLFF.

The DNA of the CDR3 is TGCGCCAGCAGCCAAGACTCGAGGTTTGGCTACACCTTC. Translated: CASSQDSRFGYTF. The chain carries TRBV4-3 and TRBJ1-2, with D uncertain. CDR3 length: 13 amino acids. V lost 0 bases and J lost 7, with 9 bases in between. CDR1 and CDR2 from the germline V gene are LGHNA and YSLEER.

This sequence joins TRBV5-6 and TRBJ2-3; 13 bases map to TRBD2. This CDR3 region has 17 residues. The junction had 10 bases not matched to a gene; V was cut back by 3 bases and J by 6 bases. Looked up from germline, CDR1 is SGHDT and CDR2 is YYEEEE. The CDR3 loop is CASSSRLAGGPPDTQYF. In DNA, the CDR3 is TGTGCCAGCAGCTCAAGACTAGCGGGGGGTCCTCCGGATACGCAGTATTTT. The variable domain in full, completed from reference TRBV5-6 and TRBJ2-3, reads DAGVTQSPTHLIKTRGQQVTLRCSPKSGHDTVSWYQQALGQGPQFIFQYYEEEERQRGNFPDRFSGHQFPNYSSELNVNALLLGDSALYLCASSSRLAGGPPDTQYFGPGTRLTVL.

The rearrangement joins TRBV11-2 to TRBJ2-6; 7 nucleotides match TRBD1. The CDR3 length is 15 residues. The V gene's germline CDR1 is SGHAT and CDR2 FQNNGV. J gave up 2 bases and V 8 bases, and 6 bases lay outside the gene matches. The chain's CDR3 is CASLTGFAGANVLTF. As DNA, the CDR3 is TGTGCCAGCCTGACAGGGTTTGCTGGGGCCAACGTCCTGACTTTC.

The chain has TRBV7-9 and TRBJ2-5, with 7 bases lining up with TRBD1. From germline, CDR1 is SEHNR and CDR2 FQNEAQ (reference sequence). The trim removed 5 bases at V and 5 bases at J, leaving 11 bases unmatched. There are 15 residues in the CDR3. CDR3 region: CASSADATGWETQYF. Here the CDR3 DNA reads TGTGCCAGCAGCGCCGACGCGACAGGGTGGGAGACCCAGTACTTC.

V gene TRBV6-5 combines with J gene TRBJ1-6, with no clear D. The CDR3 spans 15 residues. With 7 bases removed from V and 7 bases from J, the gap between germline ends came to 17 bases. Looked up from germline, CDR1 is MNHEY and CDR2 is SVGAGI. DNA of the CDR3: TGTGCCAGCACCTCCCTTGCCCCGGGAAATTCACCCCTCCACTTT. Translating it yields CASTSLAPGNSPLHF.

This clone was seen once. The CDR3: CASSPSGTVSNQPQHF. The CDR3 bases are TGTGCCAGCAGCCCTTCCGGGACAGTTAGCAATCAGCCCCAGCATTTT. J is TRBJ1-5 and V is TRBV28; the match to TRBD1 covers 7 bases. The V and J ends lost 6 bases and 0 bases, in that order; junction bases with no gene match: 8. Germline CDR1 reads MDHEN; CDR2 reads SYDVKM. This CDR3 region has 16 residues.

The chain combines TRBV27 with TRBJ2-3; possibly TRBD2 for D (5 bases). The V gene lost 4 bases and the J gene lost 0 bases, with 11 bases spanning the gap. The CDR3 totals 15 residues. Germline-derived CDR1 and CDR2 are MNHEY and SMNVEV (reference sequence). The DNA of the CDR3 is TGTGCCAGCAGTTCCCGCGGGTCCAGCACAGATACGCAGTATTTT. Encoded protein: CASSSRGSSTDTQYF.

V is TRBV24-1 and J is TRBJ2-5; TRBD1 matches at 10 bases. CDR1 is KGHDR, CDR2 SFDVKD, per germline. After removal of 7 bases from V and 4 bases from J, the junction contained 5 bases not matched to a gene. This CDR3 has 14 residues. CDR3 sequence: CATSMTGGLETQYF. The CDR3 coding sequence is TGTGCCACCAGCATGACAGGGGGCTTAGAGACCCAGTACTTC.

This clone is categorized as medium-sized. The chain recombines TRBV2 with TRBJ1-1; D perhaps matches TRBD1 (5 bases). V was cut by 8 bases and J by 4 bases, with 14 bases left in between. The CDR3 has 13 residues. The germline gives CDR1 SNHLY, CDR2 FYNNEI. The CDR3 DNA reads TGTGCCAGCCGGGGCGACTCCGGCACTGAAGCTTTCTTT. It yields the protein CASRGDSGTEAFF.

This sequence joins TRBV5-5 and TRBJ1-1, with D hard to call. The CDR3 length is 13 residues. Trimming cost V 6 bases and J 0 bases, with 9 bases left between them. Per the germline V gene, CDR1 is SGHKS and CDR2 is YYEKEE (reference sequence). The CDR3 bases are TGTGCCAGCAACGAGGACCTGAACACTGAAGCTTTCTTT. As protein: CASNEDLNTEAFF.

The rearrangement joins TRBV6-5 to TRBJ2-3; weak D call: TRBD2 (5 bases). The V gene's germline CDR1 is MNHEY and CDR2 SVGAGI. The CDR3 has 11 amino acids. V dropped 7 bases and J dropped 7 bases, with 9 bases sitting between them. In DNA, the CDR3 is TGTGCCAGCATCGGACTGAATACGCAGTATTTT. Its protein product is CASIGLNTQYF.

The rearrangement uses TRBV6-5 and TRBJ2-3, with TRBD1 matching over 9 bases. This CDR3 contains 14 residues. The J segment lost 4 bases and the V segment lost 7 bases, leaving 6 bases of the junction unmatched. The germline gives CDR1 MNHEY, CDR2 SVGAGI. The CDR3 region is CASKWDREADTQYF. CDR3 sequence (DNA): TGTGCCAGCAAGTGGGACAGGGAGGCAGATACGCAGTATTTT.

This clone was picked up one time. This chain uses TRBV30 with TRBJ2-7; perhaps TRBD1 as D (6 bases). The CDR3 is 16 amino acids. V was cut by 1 base and J by 4 bases, with 20 bases left in between. CDR1 is GTSNPN and CDR2 is SVGIG in the germline V gene (reference sequence). The CDR3 region has the DNA TGTGCCTGGAGTGCCCGGGTAGGGGGTCTGGTTTACGAGCAGTACTTC. Protein product: CAWSARVGGLVYEQYF.

Relative to its sample, this clone is medium-sized. This chain links TRBV28 with TRBJ2-7, with D perhaps TRBD2 (6 bases). The germline gives CDR1 MDHEN, CDR2 SYDVKM. The CDR3 has 15 amino acids. The V gene lost 6 bases and the J gene lost 3 bases, with 18 bases spanning the gap. The CDR3 loop reads CASRKGIGGNYEQYF. CDR3 DNA sequence: TGTGCCAGCAGGAAGGGAATTGGCGGGAACTACGAGCAGTACTTC.

The genes are TRBV9 and TRBJ1-4; D may be TRBD1 (5 bases). The CDR3 runs to 16 residues. Germline V gene lookup returns CDR1 SGDLS and CDR2 YYNGEE. V lost 3 bases, J lost 6 bases, and 18 bases lay in between. This CDR3 is CASSGTGALGDEKLFF. The CDR3 DNA sequence: TGTGCCAGCAGCGGAACCGGGGCACTTGGTGATGAAAAACTGTTTTTT. The complete variable domain, with remaining parts taken from reference TRBV9 and TRBJ1-4, reads DSGVTQTPKHLITATGQRVTLRCSPRSGDLSVYWYQQSLDQGLQFLIQYYNGEERAKGNILERFSAQQFPDLHSELNLSSLELGDSALYFCASSGTGALGDEKLFFGSGTQLSVL.